These 16 T cell receptor beta chains share one sample of origin, sequenced in a study of CD8+CD57+ T cells in acquired aplastic anemia. The template used for profiling TCR beta VDJ and CDR3 was genomic DNA. TCRdb processed the reads anew with MiXCR; each CDR3 protein has one entry. The sample consists of around 400,000 distinct CDR3 sequences, approximately 70% of them appearing once. The sample consisted of sorted CD4+, CD8+, or CD8+CD57+ T cells (not recorded which) from PBMCs. The source is a human donor in good health, serving as a control.

The chain has TRBV11-1 and TRBJ2-5, with D perhaps matching TRBD1 (5 bases). Trimming took off 5 bases at V and 5 bases at J, with 21 bases between the two ends. This CDR3 comprises 16 residues. Germline V lookup: CDR1 SGHAT, CDR2 FQDESV (reference sequence). CDR3 in amino acids: CASSPTDGRAGETQYF. The DNA for the CDR3 is TGTGCCAGCAGCCCAACTGACGGCAGGGCCGGGGAGACCCAGTACTTC. The full variable domain, its missing parts supplied by reference TRBV11-1 and TRBJ2-5, is EAEVAQSPRYKITEKSQAVAFWCDPISGHATLYWYRQILGQGPELLVQFQDESVVDDSQLPKDRFSAERLKGVDSTLKIQPAELGDSAMYLCASSPTDGRAGETQYFGPGTRLLVL.

The gene calls are TRBV9 and TRBJ2-7; D gene uncertain. The length of the CDR3 is 13 residues. Germline V CDR1 and CDR2: SGDLS, YYNGEE. This chain's CDR3 is CASSLLSLDKAPV. The DNA for the CDR3 is TGTGCCAGCAGTCTGCTTTCTTTAGACAAGGCACCAGTC.

This clonotype showed up many times. In nucleotides, the CDR3 is TGTGCCAGCAGCGTAGGGCTCGCCCCTCGGGAACTGTTTTTT. It yields the protein CASSVGLAPRELFF. This chain joins TRBV11-1 and TRBJ1-4; D not resolved. The CDR3 runs to 14 residues. Germline V CDR1 and CDR2: SGHAT, FQDESV (reference sequence). The ends were cut back, 5 bases at V and 12 bases at J, with 19 bases in the middle.

The CDR3 loop is CASSSGGGGGNYGYTF. In nucleotides, the CDR3 is TGTGCCAGCAGCTCAGGGGGAGGAGGGGGGAACTATGGCTACACCTTC. The chain recombines TRBV7-2 with TRBJ1-2; 7 bases match TRBD1. The V gene end was trimmed by 4 bases and the J gene end by 2 bases; junction bases not matched to a gene: 10. Germline CDR1 is SGHTA and CDR2 is FQGNSA. The CDR3 runs to 16 residues. The variable domain in full, completed from reference TRBV7-2 and TRBJ1-2, reads GAGVSQSPSNKVTEKGKDVELRCDPISGHTALYWYRQSLGQGLEFLIYFQGNSAPDKSGLPSDRFSAERTGGSVSTLTIQRTQQEDSAVYLCASSSGGGGGNYGYTFGSGTRLTVV.

The V gene is TRBV2, the J gene TRBJ1-5, with 12 bases matching TRBD1. The CDR3 spans 15 residues. CDR1 and CDR2 (germline): SNHLY, FYNNEI. V lost 4 bases to trimming and J lost 7 bases; unmatched junction nucleotides: 5. CDR3 nucleotide sequence: TGTGCCAGCAGTGGTGGGACAGGGGGCAGGCAGCCCCAGCATTTT. Amino acids: CASSGGTGGRQPQHF.

V and J are TRBV6-5 and TRBJ2-1; a possible D gene is TRBD1 (5 bases). The CDR3 is 14 amino acids. V was trimmed by 7 bases and J by 7 bases, leaving 17 bases between them. Germline loops: CDR1 MNHEY, CDR2 SVGAGI. This CDR3 reads CASTAMGPRNEQFF. CDR3 sequence (DNA): TGTGCCAGCACCGCAATGGGGCCGAGGAATGAGCAGTTCTTC.

This clonotype was seen at least ten times. The chain employs TRBV18 and TRBJ1-6; D call uncertain. The CDR3 covers 14 residues. Looked up from germline, CDR1 is KGHSH and CDR2 is LQKENI. V lost 0 bases and J 10 bases, leaving 10 bases between the germline ends. CDR3 amino acids: CASSPPMAGSPLHF. The DNA of the CDR3 is TGTGCCAGCTCACCACCGATGGCAGGATCACCCCTCCACTTT.

This clonotype occurred many times. V and J are TRBV13 and TRBJ2-2, with D possibly being TRBD1 (6 bases). The CDR3 length is 14 residues. Germline V CDR1 and CDR2: PRHDT, FYEKMQ (reference sequence). Deletions cut 1 base from V and 6 bases from J, with 9 bases between. DNA for the CDR3: TGTGCCAGCAGCTTAGTTGCAGGGGCCGGGGAGCTGTTTTTT. Translating gives CASSLVAGAGELFF. Based on the CDR3 plus reference TRBV13 and TRBJ2-2, the full variable domain is AAGVIQSPRHLIKEKRETATLKCYPIPRHDTVYWYQQGPGQDPQFLISFYEKMQSDKGSIPDRFSAQQFSDYHSELNMSSLELGDSALYFCASSLVAGAGELFFGEGSRLTVL.

This chain joins TRBV7-2 and TRBJ2-5, with D maybe TRBD1 (6 bases). Between the trimmed V and J ends, which lost 6 bases and 14 bases, there was a span of 28 bases. CDR3 length equals 15 residues. Per the germline V gene, CDR1 is SGHTA and CDR2 is FQGNSA. The CDR3 DNA sequence: TGTGCCAGCAGTGGCCGGGACAACAATGAGCAGTTCTTCTACTTC. It yields the protein CASSGRDNNEQFFYF.

In the case of this clonotype: Compared with germline, one end of the junction differs, possibly owing to a read error. The J gene is TRBJ1-4, the V gene TRBV15, with TRBD1 identical over 8 bases. The germline V gene has CDR1 LNHNV and CDR2 YYDKDF (reference sequence). The CDR3 is made up of 15 amino acids. The CDR3 DNA is TGTGCCAGCAGCGGAGGGACAGGAACTAATTCAAAACTGGTTTTT. Its translation is CASSGGTGTNSKLVF.

The V call is TRBV2, the J call TRBJ2-7; maybe TRBD1 (6 bases). With 6 bases removed from V and 9 bases from J, the gap between germline ends came to 24 bases. The CDR3 is 15 residues long. In germline, CDR1 is SNHLY, CDR2 FYNNEI. The chain's CDR3 is CASSVGGQQAEAQYF. CDR3 nucleotides: TGTGCCAGCAGCGTAGGAGGACAGCAAGCCGAAGCGCAGTACTTC.

The CDR3 DNA is TGCAGTGCTAGACGGGCTGGGTCTGCGCTCGAGCAGTACTTC. It specifies CSARRAGSALEQYF. This sequence joins TRBV20-1 and TRBJ2-7; D remains unclear. V lost 2 bases, J lost 6 bases, and 17 bases lay in between. CDR3 length: 14 amino acids. CDR1 is DFQATT and CDR2 is SNEGSKA in the germline V gene (reference sequence).

The chain combines TRBV7-6 with TRBJ2-5; 8 bases are a match to TRBD1. V shed 4 bases and J 14 bases; nucleotides not matched to a gene: 18. The germline gives CDR1 SGHVS, CDR2 FNYEAQ. The CDR3 covers 15 residues. This chain's CDR3 is CASSSPGQGYEQYYF. The CDR3 DNA follows: TGTGCCAGCAGCTCCCCTGGACAGGGCTACGAGCAGTACTACTTC.

The CDR3 spells CASSHSESYNSPLHF. The CDR3 coding sequence is TGTGCCAGCAGCCACTCAGAGTCCTATAATTCACCCCTCCACTTT. The rearrangement joins TRBV7-9 to TRBJ1-6; D remains unclear. The length of the CDR3 is 15 residues. From germline, CDR1 is SEHNR and CDR2 FQNEAQ (reference sequence). The germline V and J ends were trimmed by 5 bases and 1 base, with 9 bases remaining between them.

This clonotype came up a few times. The chain recombines TRBV5-5 with TRBJ1-6, with D maybe TRBD1 (5 bases). V lost 3 bases, J lost 5 bases, and 12 bases lay in between. Germline V gene data show CDR1 as SGHKS and CDR2 as YYEKEE (reference sequence). This CDR3 is 15 amino acids long. The CDR3 DNA reads as TGTGCCAGCAGCTCGGCCGGCAGGGATAATTCACCCCTCCACTTT. As protein: CASSSAGRDNSPLHF. The full variable domain, its missing parts supplied by reference TRBV5-5 and TRBJ1-6, is DAGVTQSPTHLIKTRGQQVTLRCSPISGHKSVSWYQQVLGQGPQFIFQYYEKEERGRGNFPDRFSARQFPNYSSELNVNALLLGDSALYLCASSSAGRDNSPLHFGNGTRLTVT.

CDR3 amino acids: CASRVVSSGELFF. DNA of the CDR3: TGTGCCAGCCGCGTAGTGTCCTCCGGGGAGCTGTTTTTT. The rearrangement uses TRBV7-4 and TRBJ2-2; D is ambiguous. Trimming cost V 8 bases and J 6 bases, with 13 bases left between them. The CDR3 contains 13 residues. Germline V gene data show CDR1 as SGHVT and CDR2 as SQSDAQ. Combining the CDR3 with reference TRBV7-4 and TRBJ2-2 gives the whole variable domain GAGVSQSPRYKVAKRGRDVALRCDSISGHVTLYWYRQTLGQGSEVLTYSQSDAQRDKSGRPSGRFSAERPERSVSTLKIQRTEQGDSAVYLCASRVVSSGELFFGEGSRLTVL.